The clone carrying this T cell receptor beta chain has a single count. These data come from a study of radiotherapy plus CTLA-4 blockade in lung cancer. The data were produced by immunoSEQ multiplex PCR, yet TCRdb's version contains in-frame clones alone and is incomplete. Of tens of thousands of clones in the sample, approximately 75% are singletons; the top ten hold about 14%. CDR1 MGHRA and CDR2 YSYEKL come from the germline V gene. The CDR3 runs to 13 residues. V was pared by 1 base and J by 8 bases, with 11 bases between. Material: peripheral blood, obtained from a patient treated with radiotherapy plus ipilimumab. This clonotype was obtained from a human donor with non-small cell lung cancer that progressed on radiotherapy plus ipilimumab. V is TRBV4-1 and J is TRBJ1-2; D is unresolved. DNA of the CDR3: TGCGCCAGCAGCCAAGCGACCAGCGAGGGCTACACCTTC. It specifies CASSQATSEGYTF.